The source of this T cell receptor beta chain is a study of identical twins (dated by TCRdb to 2016 to 2017). For the study in its entirety: The study deep-sequenced TCR alpha and beta repertoires from monozygotic twins, unrelated adults of various ages and cord blood to test whether fetal clonotypes persist. To rule out contamination, replicate twin experiments were performed at different times with different library preparation protocols. Broader findings and caveats from the paper: Abundant cord blood beta clonotypes carried fewer insertions; young adult naive repertoires showed a weaker similar trend, while memory repertoires showed none. Conclusions relied on cross-sectional statistical analysis, since the same donors could not be followed over many years. Compared with coincidental sharing between unrelated individuals, an excess of low generation-probability sequences was observed among out-of-frame TCR alpha sequences shared between twins. Out-of-frame TCR alpha sharing in monozygotic twins was systematically underestimated by recombination models, whereas sharing between unrelated individuals was in agreement with the recombination models. Zero-insertion analyses could be partly confounded by invariant T cells such as MAIT and iNKT, though diverse VJ usage argued against such confounding for most clonotypes. Excess twin sharing in beta out-of-frame sequences was weaker because fewer shared sequences lowered the signal-to-noise ratio.

Library preparation used 5' RACE. Reads for this sample came from an Illumina HiSeq 2000. A universal primer binding site was introduced by template switching, and a unique molecular identifier was present in the final cDNA, enabling accurate counting of TCR cDNA molecules. Specific primers in the conserved constant-segment region were used to synthesize first-strand cDNA for the TCR alpha and beta chains. To control for contamination, every cDNA library carried two barcodes: a SMART-Mk sample barcode plus Illumina barcodes. TruSeq adapter sequences and Illumina sample barcodes were added in two successive PCR steps. The TCR alpha and beta cDNA libraries were sequenced on the Illumina HiSeq platform using custom primers. The original methods were these. MiGEC processed the raw reads to extract unique molecular identifiers, while MiXCR was used to determine the CDR3 positions. For each individual, recombination models were inferred using an EM algorithm with the repgenHMM and IGoR tools. Shared clonotype analysis was performed with the tcR package in R, normalizing sharing by the product of cloneset sizes. To study raw recombination without the effects of thymic and clonal selection, out-of-frame nonproductive sequences were analyzed. TCRdb reprocessed the public reads (quality trimming at Q25 with fastp, clone calling with MiXCR) and kept in-frame beta chains. Each CDR3 protein gets just one entry, which takes the most common genes and DNA from the rows behind it. The V and J calls were not made by the authors but by TCRdb's processing. Here the sample has around 550,000 distinct CDR3 sequences; roughly 15% occur a single time. Of the sample, roughly 0.4% is held by the ten largest clones.

After removal of 3 bases from V and 7 bases from J, the junction retains 14 bases not matched to a gene. Its CDR3 holds 15 amino acids, cysteine through valine. The kept DNA is CDR3 alone, 45 bases in frame from the first base. Based on the germline V gene (reference sequence), the CDR1 and CDR2 sequences are DFQATT and SNEGSKA. Only healthy Caucasian donors were included. The twin cohort comprised three pairs of female monozygotic twins, all aged about 18 to 29 years. Positive isolation kits from Invitrogen were used to isolate CD4+ and CD8+ T cell populations. This clonotype was seen a single time. The antigen it binds to is not known. Per-base qualities were not stored, and no clone one base away is much larger. Another study also made use of these data, one on yellow fever vaccine responses in identical twins. As the second publication notes: According to the authors, the vaccine-induced T cell response in identical twins seemed to be partly convergent and partly specific to each individual. In the study, vaccine-responding T cell clones were precisely tracked in identical twins.

The chain joins TRBV20-1 to TRBJ2-7; TRBD2 aligns with 8 central bases. The origin of this receptor is a woman aged 18-35 years in good health. Sequences were obtained from CD4+ T cells sorted from blood. The CDR3: CSASRGGGYRSEQYV. The DNA sequence is as follows: TGCAGTGCTAGTCGAGGCGGGGGGTATAGGAGTGAGCAGTACGTC.